The clone carrying this T cell receptor (beta chain) was detected only a few times. Germline V gives CDR1 DFQATT, CDR2 SNEGSKA (reference sequence). Trimming took 7 bases from V and 7 from J; bases not matched to a gene: 5. This CDR3 spans 11 amino acids. These data originate in a study of blood T cell repertoires in COVID-19. Looking at the study overall: From the United States, Italy and Spain came samples of acute and convalescent COVID-19. In each case, the material was cDNA or gDNA derived from T cells, B-cell-depleted T cells, or PBMCs.

The age range of participants was about 18 to 95 years, with residence in around 22 US areas. Per the original methods: The assay estimated nucleated cells by amplifying reference gene primers. Assay used: immunoSEQ multiplex PCR; TCRdb lists only in-frame clones, some missing. That table is the source of V, J and clone size, and D and trimming were worked out from the DNA. The data hold 280,000 or so clones, with nearly 90% observed a single time. The origin of this receptor is a young woman with acute COVID-19. The V and J genes are TRBV20-1 and TRBJ1-1; TRBD1 agrees at 8 bases. Sample: PBMCs or T cells enriched from blood (not recorded which). The CDR3 DNA follows: TGCAGTGTGACAGGGGCCGGTGAAGCTTTCTTT. It yields the protein CSVTGAGEAFF.